Shown below are 5 T cell receptor beta chains from a single sample sequenced in a study of CD8+CD57+ T cells in acquired aplastic anemia. CDR3 and TCR beta VDJ profiling relied on a genomic DNA template. TCRdb ran MiXCR on the reads and lists one entry per CDR3 protein. The sample includes some 280,000 distinct CDR3 sequences, about 56% of them seen just once. The sample was sorted CD4+, CD8+, or CD8+CD57+ T cells (not recorded which) from PBMCs. These receptors all stem from a human donor with severe aplastic anemia or a healthy control (not recorded which).

This clonotype was recorded at least ten times. This chain's CDR3 is CASSPGADSGNTIYF. CDR3 DNA: TGTGCCAGCTCACCAGGGGCAGACTCTGGAAACACCATATATTTT. V and J are TRBV18 and TRBJ1-3; the D gene is possibly TRBD1 (5 bases). V was trimmed by 2 bases and J by 0 bases, leaving 8 bases between them. Germline CDR1 reads KGHSH; CDR2 reads LQKENI. The CDR3 is 15 amino acids.

The gene calls are TRBV28 and TRBJ2-5; no firm D call. V gave up 6 bases and J gave up 2 bases, with 7 bases separating them. From germline, CDR1 is MDHEN and CDR2 SYDVKM. This CDR3 has 12 amino acids. The CDR3 DNA follows: TGTGCCAGCAGCGGATATCAAGAGACCCAGTACTTC. Amino acid sequence: CASSGYQETQYF. The entire variable domain, with the rest obtained from reference TRBV28 and TRBJ2-5, is as follows: DVKVTQSSRYLVKRTGEKVFLECVQDMDHENMFWYRQDPGLGLRLIYFSYDVKMKEKGDIPEGYSVSREKKERFSLILESASTNQTSMYLCASSGYQETQYFGPGTRLLVL.

This clonotype occurred many times. The rearrangement joins TRBV12-3 or TRBV12-4 to TRBJ1-5; tentative D call: TRBD1 (6 bases). This CDR3 contains 13 residues. V was pared by 4 bases and J by 6 bases, with 10 bases between. CDR3 nucleotides: TGTGCCAGCAGTTCACAGGGAATTCAGCCCCAGCATTTT. Translating gives CASSSQGIQPQHF.

This chain connects TRBV4-3 to TRBJ1-2; 8 bases line up with TRBD1. The CDR3 runs 17 residues. Germline CDR1 LGHNA, CDR2 YSLEER. V trimming: 3 bases; J trimming: 4 bases; junction bases outside the gene matches: 13. This CDR3 reads CASSQGQEGFLVYGYTF. The CDR3 DNA sequence: TGCGCCAGCAGCCAGGGACAGGAGGGGTTTCTGGTCTATGGCTACACCTTC.

The chain employs TRBV7-9 and TRBJ2-2; the D is unclear. The V gene lost 7 bases and the J gene lost 8 bases, with 8 bases spanning the gap. This CDR3 is built from 11 residues. CDR1 is SEHNR, CDR2 FQNEAQ, per germline (reference sequence). The CDR3 DNA is TGTGCCAGCATGGGTGGAGGGGAGCTGTTTTTT. This gives the protein CASMGGGELFF.